One sample yielded the 31 T cell receptor beta chains listed below, sequenced in a study of CD8 T cells in Susac syndrome. RNA, at about 0.45 to 1 ug, was reverse transcribed with random hexamers. TCRdb passed the immunoSEQ multiplex PCR reads through MiXCR, listing each CDR3 protein once. The sample includes about 300,000 distinct CDR3 sequences, over 75% of them seen just once. Input material: CD8+ T cells from PBMCs. These receptors were taken from a human donor with multiple sclerosis.

V usage is TRBV12-3 or TRBV12-4 and J usage is TRBJ2-1, with 9 bases matching TRBD2. CDR3 length: 16 residues. The trim removed 2 bases at V and 6 bases at J, leaving 8 bases unmatched. CDR3 amino acids: CASSLLSGTSFNEQFF. In DNA, the CDR3 is TGTGCCAGCAGTTTATTGTCCGGGACTAGCTTCAATGAGCAGTTCTTC.

The chain combines TRBV28 with TRBJ2-7; 8 bases align to TRBD1. The CDR3 runs 14 residues. Unmatched junction bases numbered 6, after V lost 2 bases and J lost 6 bases. Germline V lookup: CDR1 MDHEN, CDR2 SYDVKM. The CDR3 DNA is TGTGCCAGCAGTTTAACAGGGGGACATGGCGAGCAGTACTTC. Encoded protein: CASSLTGGHGEQYF.

V gene TRBV5-6 combines with J gene TRBJ2-5, with a possible D match to TRBD1 (6 bases). Germline V lookup: CDR1 SGHDT, CDR2 YYEEEE. Between the trimmed V and J ends, which lost 5 bases and 2 bases, there was a span of 16 bases. The CDR3 contains 15 residues. The CDR3: CASRERTGLQETQYF. The CDR3 nucleotides read TGTGCCAGCAGAGAGAGAACAGGGCTACAAGAGACCCAGTACTTC.

The chain recombines TRBV4-1 with TRBJ2-4; a weak D match, TRBD2 (7 bases). The CDR3 spans 16 residues. Germline V gene data show CDR1 as MGHRA and CDR2 as YSYEKL. V gave up 3 bases and J gave up 8 bases, with 20 bases separating them. CDR3 residues: CASSQPRTAGPDIQYF. DNA of the CDR3: TGCGCCAGCAGCCAGCCGAGGACAGCGGGGCCGGACATTCAGTACTTC.

The CDR3 coding sequence is TGCGCCAGCAGCCAAATAACGGGGGTATACGAGCAGTACTTC. This gives the protein CASSQITGVYEQYF. J is TRBJ2-7 and V is TRBV4-3; possible D gene TRBD2, 6 bases. Trimming pared 2 bases from V and 4 bases from J, leaving 12 bases between. CDR3 length: 14 amino acids. Germline V gene lookup returns CDR1 LGHNA and CDR2 YSLEER.

The chain uses TRBV7-8 and TRBJ1-1; TRBD1 might be the D (6 bases). Trimming pared 1 base from V and 0 bases from J, leaving 9 bases between. From germline, CDR1 is SGHVS and CDR2 FQNEAQ. The CDR3 is made up of 15 amino acids. CDR3 nucleotides: TGTGCCAGCAGCTTAGATGCAGGGGTGAACACTGAAGCTTTCTTT. Amino acids: CASSLDAGVNTEAFF. The variable domain in full, with the rest retrieved from reference TRBV7-8 and TRBJ1-1, is GAGVSQSPRYKVAKRGQDVALRCDPISGHVSLFWYQQALGQGPEFLTYFQNEAQLDKSGLPSDRFFAERPEGSVSTLKIQRTQQEDSAVYLCASSLDAGVNTEAFFGQGTRLTVV.

The chain employs TRBV4-3 and TRBJ1-1; D might be TRBD1 (5 bases). From germline, CDR1 is LGHNA and CDR2 YSLEER. This CDR3 has 15 amino acids. V was clipped by 0 bases and J by 7 bases, with 15 bases between them. The CDR3 spells CASSQDGGTALEAFF. CDR3 nucleotide sequence: TGCGCCAGCAGCCAAGATGGAGGGACGGCCCTTGAAGCTTTCTTT.

V gene TRBV7-3 combines with J gene TRBJ2-5, with 7 bases matching TRBD2. V dropped 1 base and J dropped 4; count of bases not matched to a gene: 12. CDR1 and CDR2 (germline): SGHTA, FQGTGA. This CDR3 has 17 residues. CDR3 bases: TGTGCCAGCAGCTTAATATATCTGGGACTAAAAAGAGAGACCCAGTACTTC. It specifies CASSLIYLGLKRETQYF.

The chain recombines TRBV12-3 or TRBV12-4 with TRBJ1-2; 8 bases fit TRBD1. The CDR3 covers 14 residues. J was trimmed by 3 bases and V by 6 bases; bases with no gene match: 6. CDR3 nucleotides: TGTGCCAGCAGCCCGACAGGGGAGGACTATGGCTACACCTTC. It is translated as CASSPTGEDYGYTF.

The rearrangement links TRBV7-9 to TRBJ2-3; the match to TRBD2 covers 7 bases. The junction had 12 bases not matched to a gene; V was cut back by 5 bases and J by 4 bases. The CDR3 has 16 amino acids. Germline V gives CDR1 SEHNR, CDR2 FQNEAQ (reference sequence). The chain's CDR3 is CASSPLSREFPDTQYF. The CDR3 nucleotides read TGTGCCAGCAGCCCGCTGTCGCGGGAGTTCCCAGATACGCAGTATTTT. The whole variable domain, remainder taken from reference TRBV7-9 and TRBJ2-3, is DTGVSQNPRHKITKRGQNVTFRCDPISEHNRLYWYRQTLGQGPEFLTYFQNEAQLEKSRLLSDRFSAERPKGSFSTLEIQRTEQGDSAMYLCASSPLSREFPDTQYFGPGTRLTVL.

The genes are TRBV11-1 and TRBJ2-6; D gene unclear. The length of the CDR3 is 20 residues. Per germline, CDR1 SGHAT and CDR2 FQDESV (reference sequence). Deletions cut 0 bases from V and 4 bases from J, with 22 bases between. The CDR3 DNA follows: TGTGCCAGCAGCTTAGCTTTTCGTCTAGATCCTGTCAAGGGGGCCAACGTCCTGACTTTC. It specifies CASSLAFRLDPVKGANVLTF.

The chain employs TRBV20-1 and TRBJ1-3, with D unresolved. The CDR3 length is 18 residues. Trimming shortened V by 3 bases and J by 0 bases, and 21 bases separated the two germline ends. Germline assignment: CDR1 DFQATT and CDR2 SNEGSKA (reference sequence). CDR3 nucleotides: TGCAGTGCTAGCAAGCTCCCGAATCCGCTAGACTCTGGAAACACCATATATTTT. It codes for CSASKLPNPLDSGNTIYF.

This chain joins TRBV28 and TRBJ1-1; no clear D. V was cut by 2 bases and J by 5 bases, with 9 bases left in between. This CDR3 is built from 13 residues. Per the germline V gene, CDR1 is MDHEN and CDR2 is SYDVKM. As DNA, the CDR3 is TGTGCCAGCAGTTTAGCGCGAGAAACTGAAGCTTTCTTT. Its protein is CASSLARETEAFF.

This CDR3 is CASSQVSGSWNTGELFF. The CDR3 DNA is TGTGCCAGCAGCCAAGTTAGCGGGAGCTGGAACACCGGGGAGCTGTTTTTT. The genes are TRBV3-1 and TRBJ2-2; 9 positions agree with TRBD2. V was clipped by 1 base and J by 1 base; unmatched bases: 4. Germline CDR1 LGHDT, CDR2 YNNKEL (reference sequence). This CDR3 is built from 17 residues.

The chain employs TRBV6-2 or TRBV6-3 and TRBJ1-5; the D is unclear. The ends were cut back, 1 base at V and 0 bases at J, with 10 bases in the middle. The CDR3 has 16 amino acids. CDR1 is MNHEY and CDR2 is SVGEGT in the germline V gene. The CDR3 nucleotides read TGTGCCAGCAGTTACTTTTCAGGCCATAGCAATCAGCCCCAGCATTTT. Its protein product is CASSYFSGHSNQPQHF.

CDR3 region: CASSVSGRGYEQYF. For the CDR3, the DNA is TGTGCCAGCAGCGTTAGCGGTAGAGGTTACGAGCAGTACTTC. The rearrangement joins TRBV27 to TRBJ2-7, with D perhaps matching TRBD2 (6 bases). CDR1 and CDR2 from the germline V gene are MNHEY and SMNVEV (reference sequence). The CDR3 loop spans 14 amino acids. V was trimmed by 6 bases and J by 4 bases, leaving 16 bases between them.

The V gene is TRBV12-3 or TRBV12-4, the J gene TRBJ1-2, with TRBD1 matching over 7 bases. Trimming cost V 6 bases and J 4 bases; bases outside gene matches: 14. This CDR3 is 16 amino acids long. CDR3 DNA: TGTGCCAGCAGGGCCTCAGCGACAGGGTTCGGCTATGGCTACACCTTC. The encoded protein is CASRASATGFGYGYTF.

Written as DNA, the CDR3 is TGTGCCAGTAGGGACAGGGTATCACCCCAAGAGACCCAGTACTTC. As protein: CASRDRVSPQETQYF. This chain joins TRBV19 and TRBJ2-5; 8 bases match TRBD1. CDR3 size: 15 residues. Germline V CDR1 and CDR2: LNHDA, SQIVND (reference sequence). The V segment lost 6 bases and the J segment 1 base; nucleotides outside the gene matches: 7.

The V call is TRBV19, the J call TRBJ2-1; D gene unclear. Germline loops: CDR1 LNHDA, CDR2 SQIVND (reference sequence). The CDR3 extends over 14 amino acids. V lost 3 bases and J lost 5, with 11 bases in between. CDR3 bases: TGTGCCAGTAGTATCGCGTCGACCCACAATGAGCAGTTCTTC. It yields the protein CASSIASTHNEQFF.

The rearrangement uses TRBV9 and TRBJ2-2, with 13 bases fitting TRBD2. CDR3 length equals 20 residues. The germline V gene has CDR1 SGDLS and CDR2 YYNGEE. Trimming removed 1 base from V and 0 bases from J; junction bases left unmatched: 9. DNA for the CDR3: TGTGCCAGCAGCGTACCCACTAGCGGGAGGGATCAAGCGAACACCGGGGAGCTGTTTTTT. Residues: CASSVPTSGRDQANTGELFF.

CDR3 DNA: TGTGCCAGCAGTGTTACAGGGGGCTTAGGGAACACTGAAGCTTTCTTT. Residues: CASSVTGGLGNTEAFF. This rearrangement joins TRBV27 to TRBJ1-1; 9 nucleotides agree with TRBD1. V gave up 5 bases and J gave up 1 base; unmatched junction bases: 8. The CDR3 loop spans 16 amino acids. Per the germline V gene, CDR1 is MNHEY and CDR2 is SMNVEV (reference sequence).

V is TRBV5-4 and J is TRBJ2-2; 8 bases align to TRBD2. Germline values: CDR1 SGHNT, CDR2 YYREEE (reference sequence). This CDR3 is built from 15 residues. Trimming cost V 9 bases and J 5 bases; bases outside gene matches: 12. DNA of the CDR3: TGTGCCATACTGAGAGCGGGAGAAGGGACCGGGGAGCTGTTTTTT. Protein: CAILRAGEGTGELFF.

The genes are TRBV11-3 and TRBJ2-6; D call uncertain. The CDR3 is 16 residues long. Trimming stripped 1 base from V and 0 bases from J, with 7 bases between. Germline CDR1 and CDR2: SGHNT and YENEEA. CDR3 protein: CASSLVVISGANVLTF. DNA for the CDR3: TGTGCCAGCAGCTTAGTAGTTATCTCTGGGGCCAACGTCCTGACTTTC.

This chain uses TRBV19 with TRBJ2-7, with TRBD1 matching over 8 bases. After removal of 3 bases from V and 2 bases from J, the junction contained 9 bases not matched to a gene. Germline-derived CDR1 and CDR2 are LNHDA and SQIVND (reference sequence). This CDR3 is 16 amino acids long. The CDR3 coding sequence is TGTGCCAGTAGTATTACGTCGCAGGGGGCCACCTACGAGCAGTACTTC. It codes for CASSITSQGATYEQYF.

V gene TRBV12-3 or TRBV12-4 combines with J gene TRBJ2-4; TRBD2 matches at 9 bases. Germline trimming cut 1 base from V and 5 bases from J; bases unmatched to any gene: 3. The CDR3 runs to 15 residues. The CDR3, as DNA: TGTGCCAGCAGTTTAGAAGGCGGGGGGGAAAACATTCAGTACTTC. This gives the protein CASSLEGGGENIQYF.

The chain uses TRBV30 and TRBJ2-7, with TRBD2 matching 7 bases. The J segment lost 2 bases and the V segment lost 4 bases, leaving 2 bases of the junction unmatched. This CDR3 region has 12 residues. Germline lookup yields CDR1 GTSNPN and CDR2 SVGIG (reference sequence). CDR3 in amino acids: CAWKRDPYEQYF. The CDR3, as DNA: TGTGCCTGGAAGCGGGACCCCTACGAGCAGTACTTC.

This clonotype was seen a few times. The chain carries TRBV20-1 and TRBJ2-7; D gene unclear. Trimming took 3 bases from V and 0 from J, leaving 15 bases between them. This CDR3 has 15 residues. CDR1 and CDR2 from the germline V gene are DFQATT and SNEGSKA (reference sequence). As DNA, the CDR3 is TGCAGTGCTAGGCGAGGAGACGAATCCTCCTACGAGCAGTACTTC. Translating it yields CSARRGDESSYEQYF.

This clonotype was observed a handful of times. V gene TRBV2 combines with J gene TRBJ2-7; 8 bases map to TRBD2. Trimming cost V 7 bases and J 5 bases; bases outside gene matches: 13. Germline V lookup: CDR1 SNHLY, CDR2 FYNNEI. There are 15 residues in the CDR3. CDR3 amino acids: CASNPGAGGVDEQYF. DNA of the CDR3: TGTGCCAGCAACCCGGGGGCGGGAGGCGTAGACGAGCAGTACTTC.

This clonotype was counted a few times. This chain joins TRBV18 and TRBJ2-7, with D unclear. Germline CDR1 is KGHSH and CDR2 is LQKENI. There are 12 residues in the CDR3. The germline V and J ends were trimmed by 7 bases and 0 bases, with 7 bases remaining between them. CDR3 DNA sequence: TGTGCCAGCTTCCCGATCTCCTACGAGCAGTACTTC. Translation gives CASFPISYEQYF.

The chain joins TRBV5-1 to TRBJ1-1; TRBD1 is a possible D gene (5 bases). CDR1 and CDR2 (germline): SGHRS, YFSETQ. V lost 2 bases to trimming and J lost 2 bases, with 10 bases between them. This CDR3 is built from 14 residues. The DNA of the CDR3 is TGCGCCAGCAGCTTCGGGACCATTAACACTGAAGCTTTCTTT. It codes for CASSFGTINTEAFF.

This chain connects TRBV12-3 or TRBV12-4 to TRBJ2-2; 7 bases agree with TRBD1. V trimming: 7 bases; J trimming: 5 bases; junction bases outside the gene matches: 13. The CDR3 spans 16 residues. As DNA, the CDR3 is TGTGCCAGCACCCCATCTGACAGGGCCCCGACCGGGGAGCTGTTTTTT. Amino acids: CASTPSDRAPTGELFF.